This T cell receptor (beta chain) was sequenced for a study of blood T cell repertoires in COVID-19. Overall study: From the United States, Italy and Spain came samples of acute and convalescent COVID-19. PBMCs, B-cell-depleted T cells, or T cells were the source of the cDNA or gDNA that made up the material.

As originally analysed: Amplification from reference gene primers served as the basis for estimated nucleated cell counts. TCRdb's copy holds only in-frame clones and misses some; the assay was immunoSEQ multiplex PCR. V and J calls and clone size come straight from that table; D and trimming were deduced from the DNA. The data contain roughly 140,000 clones, over 70% of them seen just once; the ten biggest clones take up about 8.6%. Trimming stripped 6 bases from V and 6 bases from J, with 18 bases between. This CDR3 spans 15 amino acids. Germline V CDR1 and CDR2: MNHEY, SVGAGI. The receptor's source is a man aged 50-59 years with active or convalescent COVID-19. This chain links TRBV6-5 with TRBJ1-5; D perhaps matches TRBD1 (6 bases). Sequencing was performed on peripheral blood. The CDR3 loop is CASRPTQGLSQPQHF. In DNA form, the CDR3 reads TGTGCCAGCAGACCCACCCAGGGGTTAAGTCAGCCCCAGCATTTT.